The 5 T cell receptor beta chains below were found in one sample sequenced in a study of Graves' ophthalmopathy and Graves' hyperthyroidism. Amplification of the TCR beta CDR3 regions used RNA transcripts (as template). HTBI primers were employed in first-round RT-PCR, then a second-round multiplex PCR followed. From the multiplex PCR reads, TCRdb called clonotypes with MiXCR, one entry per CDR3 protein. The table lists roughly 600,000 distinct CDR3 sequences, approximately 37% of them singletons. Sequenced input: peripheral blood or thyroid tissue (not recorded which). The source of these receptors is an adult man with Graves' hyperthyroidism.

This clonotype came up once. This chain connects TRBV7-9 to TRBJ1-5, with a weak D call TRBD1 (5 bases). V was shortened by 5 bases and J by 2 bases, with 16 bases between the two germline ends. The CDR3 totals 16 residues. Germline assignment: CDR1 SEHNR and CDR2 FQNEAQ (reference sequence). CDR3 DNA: TGTGCCAGCAGCGTCACGGGGGTTGGAGGCAATCAGCCCCAGCATTTT. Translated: CASSVTGVGGNQPQHF.

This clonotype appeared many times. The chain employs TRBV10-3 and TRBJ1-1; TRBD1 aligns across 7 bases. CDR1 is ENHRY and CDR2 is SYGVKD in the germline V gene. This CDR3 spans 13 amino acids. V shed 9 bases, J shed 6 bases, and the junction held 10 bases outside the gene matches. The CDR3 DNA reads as TGTGCCATAAGACAGGGCGGAGGGGCTGAAGCTTTCTTT. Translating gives CAIRQGGGAEAFF.

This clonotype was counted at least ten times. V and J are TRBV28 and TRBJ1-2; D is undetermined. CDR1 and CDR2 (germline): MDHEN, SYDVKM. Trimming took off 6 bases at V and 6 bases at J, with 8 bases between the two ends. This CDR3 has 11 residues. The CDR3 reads CASSRRHGYTF. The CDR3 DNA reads TGTGCCAGCAGCCGACGACATGGCTACACCTTC.

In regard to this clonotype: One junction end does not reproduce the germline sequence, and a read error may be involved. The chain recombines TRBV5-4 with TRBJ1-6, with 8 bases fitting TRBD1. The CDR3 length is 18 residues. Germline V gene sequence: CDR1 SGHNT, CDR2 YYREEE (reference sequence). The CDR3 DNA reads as TGTGCCAGCAATCAAAACCGGGACAGGAGTATAAGGAGTTCACCCTTCCACTTT. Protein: CASNQNRDRSIRSSPFHF.

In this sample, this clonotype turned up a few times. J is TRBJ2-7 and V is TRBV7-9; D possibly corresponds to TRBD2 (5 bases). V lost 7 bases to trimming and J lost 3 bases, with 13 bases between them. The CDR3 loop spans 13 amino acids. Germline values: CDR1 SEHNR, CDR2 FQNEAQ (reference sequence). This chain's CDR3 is CASTRDGVYEQYF. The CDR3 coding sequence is TGTGCCAGCACTCGGGATGGGGTCTACGAGCAGTACTTC.